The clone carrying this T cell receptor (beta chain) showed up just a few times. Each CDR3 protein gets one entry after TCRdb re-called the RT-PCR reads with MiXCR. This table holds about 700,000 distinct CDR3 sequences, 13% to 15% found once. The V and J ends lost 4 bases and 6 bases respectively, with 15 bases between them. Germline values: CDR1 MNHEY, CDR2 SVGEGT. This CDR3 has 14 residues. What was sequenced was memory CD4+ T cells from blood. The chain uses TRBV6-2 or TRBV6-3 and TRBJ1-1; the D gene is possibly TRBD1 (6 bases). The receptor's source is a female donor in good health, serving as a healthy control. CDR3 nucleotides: TGTGCCAGCAGTTGGGCACAGGGAATCTCTGAAGCTTTCTTT. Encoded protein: CASSWAQGISEAFF.